This is a list of T cell receptor beta chains from one sample in a study of response to subunit inactivated influenza vaccine. One entry per CDR3 protein results from TCRdb running MiXCR on the RT-PCR reads. The data show some 800,000 distinct CDR3 sequences, 21% seen once. The specimen comprised PBMCs from blood, sampled roughly 5 days after vaccination. These receptors came from a man aged 45-65 years who received an inactivated influenza vaccine. Each CDR3 is given with its conserved first and last residue. The D gene is left open where the match is weak.

>TRBV6-2/TRBV6-3|.
CASKEGAFNYGYTF
>TRBV7-6|.
CASSLRRVGEGEQFF
>TRBV15|.
CATSRDLTVGTEAFF
>TRBV4-2|TRBD2
CASSQGTAGGQETQYF
>TRBV6-2/TRBV6-3|TRBD2
CASSYLAANTGELFF
>TRBV15|.
CATSRDRGLYNEQFF
>TRBV29-1|.
CSVVAYYEQYF
>TRBV2|.
CASSAYRASYGYTF
>TRBV27|.
CASSLFGPKNTEAFF
>TRBV25-1|.
CASSDSAVAQYF
>TRBV12-3/TRBV12-4|.
CASRGRLGRNSPLHF
>TRBV7-8|TRBD2
CASSSAGGPGDTQYF
>TRBV27|.
CASSLAATTDTQYF
>TRBV12-3/TRBV12-4|TRBD2
CASSFKRGGRETQYF
>TRBV2|TRBD2
CASSGGLAGTSYNEQFF
>TRBV20-1|.
CSAGGRLNEQFF
>TRBV30|TRBD2
CAWTPSGLAGKEQFF
>TRBV18|.
CASSPRGRDHEQYF
>TRBV6-2/TRBV6-3|.
CASSGWGSEGEQFF
>TRBV10-3|TRBD1
CAIRPGTGGDTEAFF
>TRBV30|.
CAWSVEMDQPQHF
>TRBV7-9|.
CASSVRVGGETQYF
>TRBV4-2|TRBD2
CASSQGGLAGADTQYF
>TRBV7-2|.
CASSSWRLTQETQYF
>TRBV18|TRBD1
CASSPRSGQGVSGVRADNEQFF
>TRBV5-1|TRBD1
CASSYTGGADPFF
>TRBV7-2|TRBD1
CASSLVALRTGGNEQFF
>TRBV4-1|.
CASSQPRTGNTIYF
>TRBV29-1|.
CSVAPLTGSEAFF
>TRBV29-1|.
CSVGGHKGPPYEQYF
>TRBV28|TRBD1
CASSLVQGVWDNEQFF
>TRBV20-1|.
CSARTTGYTF
>TRBV9|TRBD2
CASSEIAGGGETQYF
>TRBV28|.
CASSFVASALQETQYF
>TRBV6-1|.
CASSVTSRAIQYF
>TRBV5-1|.
CASSLAGAGGNTIYF
>TRBV20-1|.
CSPSSPGHLQETQYF
>TRBV29-1|.
CSVGQGRITEAFF
>TRBV12-3/TRBV12-4|.
CASSSHSGSEQYF
>TRBV5-1|.
CASSLGPRPYEQFF